These 7 T cell receptor beta chains were all obtained from the same sample, sequenced in a study of cytomegalovirus exposure and HLA in healthy donors. The PCR had 60 Vbeta and 13 Jbeta primers. The data were produced by immunoSEQ multiplex PCR, yet TCRdb's version contains in-frame clones alone and is incomplete. The sample yields about 160,000 clones, 70% to 85% seen once. The specimen sequenced was PBMCs. All receptors come from a man aged 50 or older in good health and CMV-seropositive.

The chain is built from TRBV2 and TRBJ1-3; 14 nucleotides agree with TRBD2. The J call could be wrong; TRBJ2-2 is a better fit for the DNA end. The CDR3 contains 15 residues. The germline CDR1 and CDR2 sequences are SNHLY and FYNNEI. This CDR3 is CASTGLAGGTGELFF. The CDR3 coding sequence is TGTGCCAGCACCGGACTAGCGGGGGGCACCGGGGAGCTGTTTTTT.

This clone was observed a single time. V usage is TRBV12-5 and J usage is TRBJ1-2; D uncertain. V lost 2 bases, J lost 1 base, and 14 bases lay in between. The CDR3 is 16 residues long. From germline, CDR1 is LGHNT and CDR2 FRNRAP. Here the CDR3 DNA reads TGTGCTAGTGGTTTGTCCCTCCTGGGGAGTAACTATGGCTACACCTTC. Protein product: CASGLSLLGSNYGYTF. Supplemented by reference TRBV12-5 and TRBJ1-2, the full variable domain reads DARVTQTPRHKVTEMGQEVTMRCQPILGHNTVFWYRQTMMQGLELLAYFRNRAPLDDSGMPKDRFSAEMPDATLATLKIQPSEPRDSAVYFCASGLSLLGSNYGYTFGSGTRLTVV.

The chain links TRBV6-6 to TRBJ2-7; 7 bases align to TRBD1. V was pared by 0 bases and J by 2 bases, with 4 bases of the junction left unmatched. The CDR3 runs 15 residues. CDR1 is MNHNY and CDR2 is SVGAGI in the germline V gene (reference sequence). CDR3 coding DNA: TGTGCCAGCAGTTACTCACAGGGGCCCACCTACGAGCAGTACTTC. This codes for CASSYSQGPTYEQYF.

The V and J genes are TRBV11-2 and TRBJ1-4; 10 nucleotides match TRBD1. Germline lookup yields CDR1 SGHAT and CDR2 FQNNGV. CDR3 length: 14 residues. The V and J ends lost 5 bases and 7 bases, in that order; junction bases with no gene match: 4. The CDR3 loop is CASSDRGRVEKLFF. For the CDR3, the DNA is TGTGCCAGCAGCGACAGGGGGCGCGTTGAAAAACTGTTTTTT.

This sequence joins TRBV7-9 and TRBJ1-2, with D hard to call. Trimming left V 1 base short and J 8 bases short, with 14 bases between. The V gene's germline CDR1 is SEHNR and CDR2 FQNEAQ (reference sequence). This CDR3 has 14 amino acids. The CDR3 loop reads CASSLVRDFEGYTF. The DNA of the CDR3 is TGTGCCAGCAGCTTAGTCCGGGATTTTGAGGGCTACACCTTC.

The genes are TRBV9 and TRBJ1-3; no clear D gene. From germline, CDR1 is SGDLS and CDR2 YYNGEE. V lost 4 bases to trimming and J lost 4 bases, with 15 bases between them. The CDR3 consists of 15 residues. The CDR3 region is CASSRGDTVGNTIYF. The CDR3 coding sequence is TGTGCCAGCAGCCGGGGAGACACCGTAGGAAACACCATATATTTT. The full variable domain, rest sourced from reference TRBV9 and TRBJ1-3, is DSGVTQTPKHLITATGQRVTLRCSPRSGDLSVYWYQQSLDQGLQFLIQYYNGEERAKGNILERFSAQQFPDLHSELNLSSLELGDSALYFCASSRGDTVGNTIYFGEGSWLTVV.

The chain has TRBV6-5 and TRBJ2-5; maybe TRBD2 (5 bases). Gene TRBJ2-7 matches the end of the DNA better, so the J call may be wrong. The CDR3 covers 13 residues. Germline loops: CDR1 MNHEY, CDR2 SVGAGI. DNA for the CDR3: TGTGTCTCTACGGCGGGTTACGACTACGAGCAGTACTTC. It translates to CVSTAGYDYEQYF.